The rows below give T cell receptor beta chains drawn from one sample of a study of blood T cells in healthy people across ages. TCRdb fed the 5' RACE reads into MiXCR, producing one record per CDR3 protein. The profile shows some 1.6 million distinct CDR3 sequences, 30% to 35% of them singletons. Sequenced material: blood. Receptor source: a woman aged 25 to 39 in good health. The conserved cysteine and the conserved F or W are not part of the CDR3 here. Each record gives: V gene, J gene, clone size, CDR3 protein. The size of a clone is reported for some rows only, either as once, few or many, or as a class for expanded clones.

>TRBV5-1|TRBJ2-2|-
ASTGRANTGELF
>TRBV7-8|TRBJ2-6|-
ASSPRVGGSGANVLT
>TRBV20-1|TRBJ2-1|-
SAKTSGGPAYNEQF
>TRBV4-1|TRBJ1-1|-
ASSQDSLIGRAAEAF
>TRBV27|TRBJ1-6|-
ASSSGQGIGGYNSPLH
>TRBV11-2|TRBJ2-3|-
ASSPGRQGTDTQY
>TRBV20-1|TRBJ1-2|many
SASDGGGYT
>TRBV7-8|TRBJ2-1|-
ASSWSGAPSYNEQF
>TRBV7-9|TRBJ2-3|few
ASSLVAYDTQY
>TRBV3-1|TRBJ2-7|few
ASSQDPSVSYEQY
>TRBV29-1|TRBJ1-5|-
SVREGSNQPRH
>TRBV7-9|TRBJ2-1|-
ASSYMGGRTSSYNEQF
>TRBV5-6|TRBJ2-7|once
ASSSMGRDLIDEQY
>TRBV20-1|TRBJ2-1|few
SAREAWEQF
>TRBV6-4|TRBJ1-2|-
ARITGIYLKFYGYT
>TRBV9|TRBJ1-1|-
ASSVGGMMNTEAF
>TRBV29-1|TRBJ2-1|many
SVEYLATYNEQF
>TRBV9|TRBJ2-3|few
ASSADTRDTQY
>TRBV7-9|TRBJ2-7|-
ASSLGGGQIHEQY
>TRBV5-6|TRBJ2-3|few
ASSQMGLAGTDTQY
>TRBV7-2|TRBJ2-4|-
VSSLDRGNIQY
>TRBV2|TRBJ2-3|few
ASKASGGRADTRY
>TRBV5-1|TRBJ1-2|-
ASSSQGEVDGYT